This T cell receptor (beta chain) is drawn from a study of blood T cell repertoires in COVID-19. Overall study: Samples of COVID-19 (acute and convalescent) were obtained from the United States, Italy and Spain.

Germline loops: CDR1 MNHEY, CDR2 SVGAGI. This CDR3 contains 13 residues. The V segment lost 2 bases and the J segment 10 bases; nucleotides outside the gene matches: 2. The method was immunoSEQ multiplex PCR; TCRdb's version includes in-frame clones alone and lacks a portion of them. The data show approximately 150,000 clones, about 87% seen once. Sequencing was done on a sample of peripheral blood. The chain uses TRBV6-5 and TRBJ1-6, with 7 bases matching TRBD1. The receptor was derived from a woman in her forties or fifties with acute or convalescent COVID-19. The CDR3 loop reads CASSYEGGSPLHF. CDR3 DNA: TGTGCCAGCAGTTACGAAGGGGGCTCACCCCTCCACTTT.